These T cell receptor beta chains were read from a single sample in a study of response to subunit inactivated influenza vaccine. One entry per CDR3 protein, called by TCRdb with MiXCR from the RT-PCR reads. The sample contains about 540,000 distinct CDR3 sequences, roughly 23% of which appear only once. In addition, the sample was reused for a study of T cells expressing NK-cell markers.

The input for sequencing was CD4+ T cells sorted from PBMCs, taken roughly 12 days after vaccination. These receptors all stem from a man aged 45-60 years who received an inactivated influenza vaccine. Both conserved end residues are part of each CDR3. D genes are given only for firm matches. Part of the rows lack a size; the others show once, few, many or a class for expanded clones.

TRBD1,few,TRBV29-1,TRBJ1-2,CSVVFSGQGIYGYTF,TGCAGCGTTGTATTTTCCGGACAGGGGATCTATGGCTACACCTTC
NA,NA,TRBV5-1,TRBJ2-1,CASSSGPVGWQFF,TGCGCCAGCAGCTCAGGGCCTGTCGGTTGGCAGTTCTTC
NA,NA,TRBV7-2,TRBJ2-1,CASSLAVAGGSYNEQFF,TGCGCCAGCAGCTTAGCGGTAGCAGGGGGTTCCTACAATGAGCAGTTCTTC
NA,few,TRBV29-1,TRBJ1-4,CSVGLQSEKLFF,TGCAGCGTGGGTCTCCAAAGTGAAAAACTGTTTTTT
TRBD1,few,TRBV19,TRBJ1-6,CASSTPGQGRNSPLHF,TGTGCCAGTAGTACTCCGGGACAGGGACGAAATTCACCCCTCCACTTT
TRBD2,NA,TRBV4-1,TRBJ2-1,CASSHVMLAGEAYEQFF,TGCGCCAGCAGCCATGTGATGCTAGCGGGAGAAGCCTATGAGCAGTTCTTC
NA,few,TRBV6-1,TRBJ1-1,CASSDGPSNTEAFF,TGTGCCAGCAGTGACGGTCCCTCGAACACTGAAGCTTTCTTT
NA,few,TRBV12-3/TRBV12-4,TRBJ2-2,CATRLLNTGELFF,TGTGCCACCCGGCTCCTGAACACCGGGGAGCTGTTTTTT
NA,NA,TRBV3-1,TRBJ1-5,CASSQVGRGPQHF,TGTGCCAGCAGCCAAGTAGGGCGCGGGCCCCAGCATTTT
TRBD2,NA,TRBV18,TRBJ2-3,CASSPKLAGSTDTQYF,TGTGCCAGCTCACCCAAACTAGCGGGGAGCACAGATACGCAGTATTTT
NA,many,TRBV7-3,TRBJ1-1,CASSGQPNTEAFF,TGTGCCAGCAGCGGACAGCCGAACACTGAAGCTTTCTTT
NA,NA,TRBV25-1,TRBJ2-7,CASRGPAVTQYF,TGTGCCAGCAGGGGCCCCGCGGTAACCCAGTACTTC
NA,NA,TRBV6-2/TRBV6-3,TRBJ1-5,CASRSLVMPQHF,TGTGCCAGCCGATCCCTTGTTATGCCCCAGCATTTT
NA,NA,TRBV28,TRBJ2-1,CATNDHPQDEQFF,TGTGCCACCAACGACCACCCACAGGATGAGCAGTTCTTC
TRBD2,few,TRBV6-5,TRBJ2-5,CASSNRTSGGLRETQYF,TGTGCCAGCAGCAATCGGACTAGCGGGGGGCTCCGAGAGACCCAGTACTTC
TRBD2,NA,TRBV29-1,TRBJ2-1,CSVEASGFSQFF,TGCAGCGTTGAGGCTAGCGGGTTTTCACAGTTCTTC
NA,many,TRBV29-1,TRBJ1-5,CSVGGAGQPQHF,TGCAGCGTTGGAGGGGCCGGACAGCCCCAGCATTTT
NA,NA,TRBV5-1,TRBJ2-5,CASSLEGQGDQETQYF,TGCGCCAGCAGCTTGGAAGGACAAGGGGATCAAGAGACCCAGTACTTC
TRBD1,many,TRBV5-1,TRBJ2-7,CASSHSGGTGGYEQYF,TGCGCCAGCAGCCACTCAGGGGGGACAGGGGGCTACGAGCAGTACTTC